The T cell receptor (beta chain) under discussion was sequenced for a study of CD8 T cells in ankylosing spondylitis. This clonotype was detected many times. Its matching antigen is unknown. Findings of the study overall: A motif of under ten highly homologous TCR beta variants was seen as apparently characteristic of ankylosing spondylitis blood. Several of the motif variants were reported before in synovial fluid and blood from reactive arthritis. Disease-associated clonotypes exhibited CD8+ identity and were relatively infrequent in peripheral blood.

TCRdb reprocessed the 5' RACE reads with MiXCR, giving one entry per CDR3 protein. The sample has approximately 88,000 distinct CDR3 sequences, roughly 10% seen once. The receptor was derived from a male donor with ankylosing spondylitis or in good health (not recorded which). Sequenced material: blood, either unsorted or a sorted T cell fraction (not recorded which).

The CDR3 protein is CASSSELYEQYF. The DNA of the CDR3 is TGTGCCAGCAGCTCAGAACTCTACGAGCAGTACTTC. The rearrangement uses TRBV3-1 and TRBJ2-7; D is ambiguous. CDR1 and CDR2 (germline): LGHDT, YNNKEL (reference sequence). V was clipped by 5 bases and J by 3 bases, with 8 bases between them. The CDR3 loop spans 12 amino acids.